Reported below is one TCR beta chain. This record belongs to a study of OX40 agonist ivuxolimab in advanced cancers. Study as a whole: Of the participants, around 39% had some prior anti-PD-1, anti-PD-L1 or anti-CTLA-4 therapy, which was allowed.

Data came from immunoSEQ multiplex PCR; TCRdb stores just in-frame clones and leaves some out. This sample has almost 85,000 clones; approximately 93% occur once, and the top ten carry 11%. The CDR3 has 13 residues. Trimming shortened V by 2 bases and J by 3 bases, and 4 bases separated the two germline ends. CDR1 SNHLY and CDR2 FYNNEI come from the germline V gene. This receptor was identified in an adult with an advanced solid tumor such as melanoma, head and neck, liver or kidney cancer. The chain uses TRBV2 and TRBJ2-2; D not certain. The sample was CD4+ or CD8+ T cells sorted from blood, taken in a trial of the OX40 agonist ivuxolimab. Here the CDR3 DNA reads TGTGCCAGCAGTGAACCGTACACCGGGGAGCTGTTTTTT. Amino acid sequence: CASSEPYTGELFF.